These 6 T cell receptor beta chains were all obtained from the same sample, sequenced in a study of T cell clonotyping in hematopoietic cell transplantation. The protocol was immunoSEQ multiplex PCR, while the TCRdb copy is restricted to in-frame clones and leaves out a portion. The sample lists 9,500 to 13,000 clones, 75% to 90% occurring once. The specimen was PBMCs, collected 100 days after allogeneic stem cell transplant. These receptors all come from a female patient over 55 who had an allogeneic stem cell transplant from an unrelated donor, so the T cells may come from the graft donor. Some clones in this sample may be carry-over from other donors' samples.

This clone was detected once. The chain combines TRBV19 with TRBJ1-5; D possibly corresponds to TRBD1 (5 bases). Germline lookup yields CDR1 LNHDA and CDR2 SQIVND (reference sequence). The CDR3 totals 14 residues. Trimming stripped 0 bases from V and 7 bases from J, with 10 bases between. The CDR3 spells CASSIEGGGQPQHF. Written as DNA, the CDR3 is TGTGCCAGTAGTATAGAGGGGGGAGGACAGCCCCAGCATTTT.

This chain connects TRBV14 to TRBJ2-1; unclear D gene. With 1 base removed from V and 0 bases from J, the gap between germline ends came to 7 bases. This CDR3 region has 15 residues. Germline values: CDR1 SGHDN, CDR2 FVKESK. The CDR3 nucleotides read TGTGCCAGCAGCCAAGGGACGAGCTCCTACAATGAGCAGTTCTTC. This codes for CASSQGTSSYNEQFF.

The CDR3 sequence: CASKVGVTGELFF. The CDR3 DNA sequence: TGTGCCAGCAAAGTTGGGGTCACCGGGGAGCTGTTTTTT. The chain uses TRBV7-9 and TRBJ2-2, with D unresolved. This CDR3 is 13 amino acids long. Germline CDR1 is SEHNR and CDR2 is FQNEAQ (reference sequence). Trimming took 7 bases from V and 4 from J, leaving 10 bases between them.

This clone was detected only once. The chain employs TRBV5-6 and TRBJ2-2; D remains ambiguous. CDR1 SGHDT and CDR2 YYEEEE come from the germline V gene. This CDR3 is 11 amino acids long. V lost 0 bases and J lost 6, with 0 bases in between. The CDR3 spells CASSLAGELFF. In DNA, the CDR3 is TGTGCCAGCAGCTTGGCCGGGGAGCTGTTTTTT.

In its sample, this clone was seen once. The J gene is TRBJ2-2, the V gene TRBV4-3; 9 bases match TRBD1. CDR3 length: 15 residues. CDR1 and CDR2 (germline): LGHNA, YSLEER. The J segment lost 6 bases and the V segment lost 1 base, leaving 3 bases of the junction unmatched. CDR3 region: CASSQARTGAGELFF. As DNA, the CDR3 is TGCGCCAGCAGCCAAGCGAGGACAGGGGCCGGGGAGCTGTTTTTT.

In its sample, this clone was seen once. This chain uses TRBV10-3 with TRBJ2-3, with D possibly being TRBD2 (5 bases). The CDR3 length is 14 residues. With 11 bases removed from V and 4 bases from J, the gap between germline ends came to 19 bases. The germline V gene encodes CDR1 ENHRY and CDR2 SYGVKD. CDR3 region: CAVNRDRSADTQYF. For the CDR3, the DNA is TGTGCCGTAAACCGGGATCGTTCTGCAGATACGCAGTATTTT.